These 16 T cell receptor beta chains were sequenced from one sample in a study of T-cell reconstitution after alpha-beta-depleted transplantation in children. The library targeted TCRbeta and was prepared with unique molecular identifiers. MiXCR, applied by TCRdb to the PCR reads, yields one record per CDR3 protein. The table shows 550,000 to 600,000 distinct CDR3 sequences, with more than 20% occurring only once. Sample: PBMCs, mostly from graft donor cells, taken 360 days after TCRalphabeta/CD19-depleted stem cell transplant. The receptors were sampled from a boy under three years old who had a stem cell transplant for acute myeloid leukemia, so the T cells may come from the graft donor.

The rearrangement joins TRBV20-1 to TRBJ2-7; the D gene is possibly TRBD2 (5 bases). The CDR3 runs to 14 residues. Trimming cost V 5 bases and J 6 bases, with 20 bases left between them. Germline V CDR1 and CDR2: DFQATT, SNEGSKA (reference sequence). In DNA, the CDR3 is TGCAGTGCTGGGGATCCGCAGAGTCGGGGCGAGCAGTACTTC. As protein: CSAGDPQSRGEQYF.

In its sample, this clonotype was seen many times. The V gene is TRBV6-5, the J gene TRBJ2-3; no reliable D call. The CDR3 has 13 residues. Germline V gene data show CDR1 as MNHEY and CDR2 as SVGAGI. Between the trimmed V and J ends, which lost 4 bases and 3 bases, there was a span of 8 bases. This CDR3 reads CASSSTWTDTQYF. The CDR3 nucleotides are TGTGCCAGCAGTTCGACCTGGACAGATACGCAGTATTTT.

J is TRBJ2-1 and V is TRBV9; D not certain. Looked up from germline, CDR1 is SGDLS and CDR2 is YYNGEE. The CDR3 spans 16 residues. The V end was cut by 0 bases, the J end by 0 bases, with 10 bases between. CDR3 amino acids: CASSVAGSSSYNEQFF. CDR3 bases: TGTGCCAGCAGCGTAGCAGGTAGCTCCTCCTACAATGAGCAGTTCTTC.

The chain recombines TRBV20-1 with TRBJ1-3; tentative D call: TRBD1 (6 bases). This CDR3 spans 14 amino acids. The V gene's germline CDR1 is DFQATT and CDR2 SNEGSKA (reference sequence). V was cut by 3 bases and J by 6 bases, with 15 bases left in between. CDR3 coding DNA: TGCAGTGCTAGGGGTTTGGGACATACAAACACCATATATTTT. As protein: CSARGLGHTNTIYF.

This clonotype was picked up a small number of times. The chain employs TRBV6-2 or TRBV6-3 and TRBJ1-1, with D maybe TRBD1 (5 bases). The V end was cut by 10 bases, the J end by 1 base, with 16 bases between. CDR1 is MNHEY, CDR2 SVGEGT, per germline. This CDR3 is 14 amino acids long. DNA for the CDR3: TGTGCCACCAAAACGGGACTCGGGAACACTGAAGCTTTCTTT. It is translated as CATKTGLGNTEAFF.

CDR3 sequence: CSAGAGARQPQHF. The CDR3 DNA sequence: TGCAGTGCCGGGGCGGGGGCTCGGCAGCCCCAGCATTTT. V gene TRBV20-1 combines with J gene TRBJ1-5; D might be TRBD1 (6 bases). The CDR3 is 13 residues long. The germline CDR1 and CDR2 sequences are DFQATT and SNEGSKA (reference sequence). Deletions cut 6 bases from V and 7 bases from J, with 16 bases between.

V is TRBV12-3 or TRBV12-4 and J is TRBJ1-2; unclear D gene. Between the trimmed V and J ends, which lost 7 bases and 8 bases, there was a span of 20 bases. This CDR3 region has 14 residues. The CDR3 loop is CASTFGSILGGYTF. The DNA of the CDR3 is TGTGCCAGCACGTTTGGCTCAATCTTGGGAGGCTACACCTTC.

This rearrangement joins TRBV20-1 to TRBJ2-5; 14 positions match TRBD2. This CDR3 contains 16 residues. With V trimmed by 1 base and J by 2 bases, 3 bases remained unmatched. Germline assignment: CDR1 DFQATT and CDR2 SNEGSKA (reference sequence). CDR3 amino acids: CSARGGLAGEQETQYF. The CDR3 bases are TGCAGTGCTAGAGGGGGACTAGCGGGGGAGCAAGAGACCCAGTACTTC.

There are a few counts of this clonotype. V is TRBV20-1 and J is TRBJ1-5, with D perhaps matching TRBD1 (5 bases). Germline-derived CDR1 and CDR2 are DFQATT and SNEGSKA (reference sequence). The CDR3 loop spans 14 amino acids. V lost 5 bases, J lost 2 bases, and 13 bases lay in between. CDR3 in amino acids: CSALFRAGNQPQHF. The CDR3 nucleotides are TGCAGTGCTCTTTTCAGGGCTGGCAATCAGCCCCAGCATTTT.

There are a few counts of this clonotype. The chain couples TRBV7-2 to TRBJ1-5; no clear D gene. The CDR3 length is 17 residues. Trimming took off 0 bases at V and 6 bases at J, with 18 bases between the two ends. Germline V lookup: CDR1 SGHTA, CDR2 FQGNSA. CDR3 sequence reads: CASSLAGGGRSTQPQHF. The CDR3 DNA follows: TGTGCCAGCAGCTTAGCGGGAGGCGGGAGGTCTACTCAGCCCCAGCATTTT.

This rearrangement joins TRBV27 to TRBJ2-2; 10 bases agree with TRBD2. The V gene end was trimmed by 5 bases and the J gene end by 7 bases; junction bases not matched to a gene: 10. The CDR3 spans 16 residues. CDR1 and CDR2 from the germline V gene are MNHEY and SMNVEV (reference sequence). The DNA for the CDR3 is TGTGCCAGCAGTAGTCCAGCGGGGGGGCTTAACGGGGAGCTGTTTTTT. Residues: CASSSPAGGLNGELFF.

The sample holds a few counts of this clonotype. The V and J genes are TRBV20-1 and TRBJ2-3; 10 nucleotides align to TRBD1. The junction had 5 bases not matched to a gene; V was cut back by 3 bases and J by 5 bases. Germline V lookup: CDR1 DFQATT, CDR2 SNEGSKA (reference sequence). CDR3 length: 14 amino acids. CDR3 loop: CSASGGQGGDTQYF. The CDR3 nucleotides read TGCAGTGCTAGCGGTGGACAGGGGGGAGATACGCAGTATTTT.

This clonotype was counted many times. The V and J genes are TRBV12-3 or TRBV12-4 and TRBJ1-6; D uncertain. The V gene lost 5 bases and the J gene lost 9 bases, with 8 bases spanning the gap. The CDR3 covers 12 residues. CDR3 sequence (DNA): TGTGCCAGCAGTCCACTTTCTTCACCCCTCCACTTT. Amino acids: CASSPLSSPLHF.

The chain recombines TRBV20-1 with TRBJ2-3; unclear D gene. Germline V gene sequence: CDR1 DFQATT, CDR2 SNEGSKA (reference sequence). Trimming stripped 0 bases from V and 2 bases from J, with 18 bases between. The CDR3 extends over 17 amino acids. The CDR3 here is CSARDLDQPSSTDTQYF. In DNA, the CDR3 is TGCAGTGCTAGAGATTTAGACCAACCCTCATCCACAGATACGCAGTATTTT.

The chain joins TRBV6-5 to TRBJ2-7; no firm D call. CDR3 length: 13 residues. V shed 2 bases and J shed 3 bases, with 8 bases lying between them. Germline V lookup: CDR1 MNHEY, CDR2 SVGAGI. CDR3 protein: CASSYALFYEQYF. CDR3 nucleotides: TGTGCCAGCAGTTACGCCTTATTCTACGAGCAGTACTTC.

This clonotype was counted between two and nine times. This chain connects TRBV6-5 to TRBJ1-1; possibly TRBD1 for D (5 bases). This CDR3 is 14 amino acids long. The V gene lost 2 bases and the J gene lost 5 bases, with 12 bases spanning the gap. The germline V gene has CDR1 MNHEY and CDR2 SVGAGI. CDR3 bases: TGTGCCAGCAGTTACGGGGGGAGCGAGACTGAAGCTTTCTTT. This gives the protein CASSYGGSETEAFF.